These 17 T cell receptor beta chains share one sample of origin, sequenced in a study of cytomegalovirus exposure and HLA in healthy donors. Researchers ran the PCR with 60 Vbeta and 13 Jbeta primers. Method: immunoSEQ multiplex PCR; TCRdb's copy keeps in-frame clones and lacks some. The sample holds 120,000 or so clones, roughly 70% seen once. The sample was PBMCs. The source is a man aged 35-49 years in good health and CMV-seropositive.

The chain joins TRBV5-5 to TRBJ1-1, with TRBD1 matching 8 bases. Germline V gene data show CDR1 as SGHKS and CDR2 as YYEKEE (reference sequence). The CDR3 is made up of 14 amino acids. Unmatched junction bases numbered 10, after V lost 5 bases and J lost 7 bases. CDR3 in DNA: TGTGCCAGCAGACTACCGGGACAGGAGATTGAAGCTTTCTTT. Its protein product is CASRLPGQEIEAFF.

This clone has a handful of counts. The chain carries TRBV7-2 and TRBJ1-6; D is undetermined. Trimming left V 1 base short and J 10 bases short, with 14 bases between. CDR3 length: 15 residues. CDR1 is SGHTA, CDR2 FQGNSA, per germline. The CDR3 is CASSLEGWGGSPLHF. The DNA for the CDR3 is TGTGCCAGCAGCTTAGAAGGGTGGGGAGGCTCACCCCTCCACTTT. The full variable domain, rest sourced from reference TRBV7-2 and TRBJ1-6, is GAGVSQSPSNKVTEKGKDVELRCDPISGHTALYWYRQSLGQGLEFLIYFQGNSAPDKSGLPSDRFSAERTGGSVSTLTIQRTQQEDSAVYLCASSLEGWGGSPLHFGNGTRLTVT.

V is TRBV4-1 and J is TRBJ1-2; no definite D call. V was shortened by 3 bases and J by 5 bases, with 7 bases between the two germline ends. CDR1 is MGHRA, CDR2 YSYEKL, per germline. The CDR3 contains 12 residues. Here the CDR3 DNA reads TGCGCCAGCAGCCAGATCGAGTATGGCTACACCTTC. Translating it yields CASSQIEYGYTF.

This clone occurred a few times. V gene TRBV19 combines with J gene TRBJ1-5; D not resolved. This CDR3 contains 13 residues. The V end was cut by 4 bases, the J end by 4 bases, with 8 bases between. CDR1 LNHDA and CDR2 SQIVND come from the germline V gene (reference sequence). The CDR3 loop reads CASSNLVNQPQHF. The CDR3 DNA is TGTGCCAGTAGTAATTTAGTAAATCAGCCCCAGCATTTT.

The gene calls are TRBV5-1 and TRBJ2-7; 7 nucleotides align to TRBD2. Germline V lookup: CDR1 SGHRS, CDR2 YFSETQ. V lost 0 bases and J lost 4; bases outside the gene matches: 4. This CDR3 is built from 14 residues. Written as DNA, the CDR3 is TGCGCCAGCAGCTTGGAACTAGCGTCGTACGAGCAGTACTTC. Its protein product is CASSLELASYEQYF.

The rearrangement links TRBV7-9 to TRBJ2-2, with TRBD1 matching over 9 bases. In germline, CDR1 is SEHNR, CDR2 FQNEAQ (reference sequence). This CDR3 spans 17 amino acids. Germline trimming cut 5 bases from V and 7 bases from J; bases unmatched to any gene: 14. The CDR3 is CASSHGGTGRNGGELFF. As DNA, the CDR3 is TGTGCCAGCAGCCACGGGGGGACAGGGCGCAATGGCGGGGAGCTGTTTTTT.

This chain links TRBV2 with TRBJ1-5; no clear D. The CDR3 runs 14 residues. Germline CDR1 and CDR2: SNHLY and FYNNEI. Deletions cut 4 bases from V and 5 bases from J, with 12 bases between. The CDR3 DNA follows: TGTGCCAGCAGTGGCGGGCAGGAACATCAGCCCCAGCATTTT. Encoded protein: CASSGGQEHQPQHF.

This clone is a singleton in its sample. In DNA form, the CDR3 reads TGTGCCAGTAGTACCGACAGGGTCGGCAACACCATATATTTT. Translation: CASSTDRVGNTIYF. The chain recombines TRBV19 with TRBJ1-3; TRBD1 agrees at 7 bases. The V gene end was trimmed by 4 bases and the J gene end by 7 bases; junction bases not matched to a gene: 7. The length of the CDR3 is 14 residues. Germline-derived CDR1 and CDR2 are LNHDA and SQIVND (reference sequence).

The chain has TRBV6-1 and TRBJ2-7; 8 bases align to TRBD2. CDR1 and CDR2 from the germline V gene are MNHNS and SASEGT. This CDR3 contains 13 residues. With V trimmed by 7 bases and J by 2 bases, 4 bases remained unmatched. In nucleotides, the CDR3 is TGTGCCAGCACCCGGGGGGGCGCCTACGAGCAGTACTTC. Protein sequence: CASTRGGAYEQYF.

In this sample, this clone turned up a few times. V usage is TRBV14 and J usage is TRBJ1-1; perhaps TRBD1 as D (6 bases). The CDR3 has 14 amino acids. CDR1 and CDR2 from the germline V gene are SGHDN and FVKESK. The ends were cut back, 4 bases at V and 1 base at J, with 10 bases in the middle. CDR3 sequence: CASSPGQRNTEAFF. As DNA, the CDR3 is TGTGCCAGCAGCCCAGGACAGCGGAACACTGAAGCTTTCTTT.

The chain has TRBV4-1 and TRBJ1-5; unclear D gene. The CDR3 is 17 amino acids. Trimming stripped 4 bases from V and 0 bases from J, with 16 bases between. Per germline, CDR1 MGHRA and CDR2 YSYEKL. The CDR3 spells CASSLALGEDSNQPQHF. In DNA form, the CDR3 reads TGCGCCAGCAGCCTAGCTTTGGGTGAGGATAGCAATCAGCCCCAGCATTTT.

The chain recombines TRBV28 with TRBJ2-3; 14 nucleotides align to TRBD2. Germline CDR1 MDHEN, CDR2 SYDVKM. The CDR3 consists of 19 residues. V shed 5 bases and J 2 bases; nucleotides not matched to a gene: 12. In DNA, the CDR3 is TGTGCCAGCAGTCTACGACTAGCGGGAGGGATCCCCCACACAGATACGCAGTATTTT. This encodes CASSLRLAGGIPHTDTQYF.

The chain carries TRBV15 and TRBJ1-5; D ambiguous. The CDR3 has 14 residues. The V end was cut by 5 bases, the J end by 3 bases, with 11 bases between. Germline loops: CDR1 LNHNV, CDR2 YYDKDF (reference sequence). CDR3 amino acids: CATSDGVTNQPQHF. For the CDR3, the DNA is TGTGCCACCAGCGACGGGGTGACCAATCAGCCCCAGCATTTT.

The chain combines TRBV5-1 with TRBJ2-1, with 10 positions matching TRBD2. Per the germline V gene, CDR1 is SGHRS and CDR2 is YFSETQ. Germline trimming cut 0 bases from V and 1 base from J; bases unmatched to any gene: 1. The CDR3 contains 16 residues. CDR3 nucleotides: TGCGCCAGCAGCTTGGCTAGCGGGAGATCCTACAATGAGCAGTTCTTC. Protein sequence: CASSLASGRSYNEQFF. Supplemented by reference TRBV5-1 and TRBJ2-1, the full variable domain reads KAGVTQTPRYLIKTRGQQVTLSCSPISGHRSVSWYQQTPGQGLQFLFEYFSETQRNKGNFPGRFSGRQFSNSRSEMNVSTLELGDSALYLCASSLASGRSYNEQFFGPGTRLTVL.

The chain carries TRBV7-2 and TRBJ1-3; D not certain. V shed 5 bases and J shed 4 bases, with 15 bases lying between them. The CDR3 is made up of 15 amino acids. Germline loops: CDR1 SGHTA, CDR2 FQGNSA. Written as DNA, the CDR3 is TGTGCCAGCAGCGGAGGGCTACCGCACGGAAACACCATATATTTT. Residues: CASSGGLPHGNTIYF.

The genes are TRBV6-1 and TRBJ2-7, with 9 bases fitting TRBD1. The trim removed 7 bases at V and 4 bases at J, leaving 8 bases unmatched. Germline V CDR1 and CDR2: MNHNS, SASEGT. The CDR3 covers 14 residues. The CDR3 spells CASINVQGAYEQYF. The DNA of the CDR3 is TGTGCCAGCATCAATGTACAGGGGGCTTACGAGCAGTACTTC.

To note about this clone: The identical CDR3 is also encoded by other nucleotide sequences in the sample. The chain carries TRBV25-1 and TRBJ1-6, with a possible D match to TRBD1 (6 bases). This CDR3 has 16 residues. From germline, CDR1 is MGHDK and CDR2 SYGVNS. V shed 5 bases and J shed 9 bases, with 20 bases lying between them. The CDR3 DNA sequence: TGTGCCAGCAGTCCGCCGTTGGGGGGGCGCGGTTCACCCCTCCACTTT. Translating gives CASSPPLGGRGSPLHF.